This T cell receptor (beta chain) emerged from a study of T cell changes during pregnancy in multiple sclerosis. The protocol was immunoSEQ multiplex PCR, while the TCRdb copy is restricted to in-frame clones and leaves out a portion. The table has about 36,000 clones, 70% to 90% seen once; the top ten hold 0.5% to 0.65%. The CDR3 covers 16 residues. CDR1 and CDR2 from the germline V gene are SGHAT and FQNNGV. J lost 1 base, V lost 4 bases, and 6 bases had no gene match. This sequence was found in a female donor with multiple sclerosis, enrolled in a pregnancy study. The source material was CD4+ T cells from peripheral blood mononuclear cells, sampled in the first trimester of pregnancy. The J gene is TRBJ2-5, the V gene TRBV11-2; 10 bases line up with TRBD2. The CDR3 sequence is CASSYGLADLQETQYF. For the CDR3, the DNA is TGTGCCAGCAGCTACGGACTAGCGGACCTCCAAGAGACCCAGTACTTC.